Presented here are 32 T cell receptor beta chains from one specimen sequenced in a study of cytomegalovirus exposure and HLA in healthy donors. The primer mix had 60 Vbeta and 13 Jbeta primers. The repertoire was sequenced with immunoSEQ multiplex PCR; TCRdb's copy has only in-frame clones and lacks some. The top ten hold about 0.71% of the sample, which has approximately 130,000 clones, 80% to 85% seen once. Sequences were obtained from PBMCs. The receptors originated from a man aged 18 to 29 in good health and CMV-seronegative.

The chain links TRBV6-1 to TRBJ1-1; TRBD1 might be the D (6 bases). Per germline, CDR1 MNHNS and CDR2 SASEGT. Trimming stripped 6 bases from V and 3 bases from J, with 11 bases between. This CDR3 has 13 amino acids. CDR3 DNA sequence: TGTGCCAGCAGCGTCCGACAGGACACTGAAGCTTTCTTT. Residues: CASSVRQDTEAFF.

The chain employs TRBV7-2 and TRBJ1-3; TRBD1 agrees at 7 bases. Looked up from germline, CDR1 is SGHTA and CDR2 is FQGNSA. The V segment lost 1 base and the J segment 2 bases; nucleotides outside the gene matches: 5. The CDR3 consists of 16 residues. CDR3 loop: CASSLVGRGTGNTIYF. CDR3 DNA: TGTGCCAGCAGCTTAGTCGGCAGGGGGACTGGAAACACCATATATTTT.

V and J are TRBV7-2 and TRBJ2-5; 8 nucleotides align to TRBD1. The germline CDR1 and CDR2 sequences are SGHTA and FQGNSA. The junction had 12 bases not matched to a gene; V was cut back by 7 bases and J by 5 bases. CDR3 size: 15 residues. In DNA form, the CDR3 reads TGTGCCAGCATCTTGGGTCCTTGGACAGGGGAGACCCAGTACTTC. Encoded protein: CASILGPWTGETQYF. The full variable domain, with the rest looked up from reference TRBV7-2 and TRBJ2-5, is GAGVSQSPSNKVTEKGKDVELRCDPISGHTALYWYRQSLGQGLEFLIYFQGNSAPDKSGLPSDRFSAERTGGSVSTLTIQRTQQEDSAVYLCASILGPWTGETQYFGPGTRLLVL.

The V and J genes are TRBV19 and TRBJ1-5, with 8 bases aligning to TRBD1. CDR1 is LNHDA and CDR2 is SQIVND in the germline V gene (reference sequence). V dropped 4 bases and J dropped 2; count of bases not matched to a gene: 4. This CDR3 has 15 residues. The CDR3 sequence: CASSTTGGGNQPQHF. The CDR3 nucleotides read TGTGCCAGTAGTACCACAGGGGGAGGCAATCAGCCCCAGCATTTT.

This sequence joins TRBV29-1 and TRBJ1-2, with D possibly being TRBD1 (5 bases). The germline CDR1 and CDR2 sequences are SQVTM and ANQGSEA. This CDR3 region has 12 residues. Between the trimmed V and J ends, which lost 5 bases and 5 bases, there was a span of 12 bases. This chain's CDR3 is CSVQGMDYGYTF. CDR3 nucleotides: TGCAGCGTTCAGGGTATGGATTATGGCTACACCTTC.

The V gene is TRBV7-6, the J gene TRBJ1-1; a possible D gene is TRBD1 (6 bases). Germline CDR1 is SGHVS and CDR2 is FNYEAQ. V was shortened by 5 bases and J by 7 bases, with 14 bases between the two germline ends. CDR3 length equals 13 residues. CDR3 sequence reads: CASSPWDNHEAFF. For the CDR3, the DNA is TGTGCCAGCAGCCCCTGGGACAATCATGAAGCTTTCTTT.

The chain joins TRBV7-6 to TRBJ1-2; 9 positions match TRBD1. The J segment lost 4 bases and the V segment lost 2 bases, leaving 14 bases of the junction unmatched. The CDR3 contains 18 residues. The germline V gene encodes CDR1 SGHVS and CDR2 FNYEAQ. CDR3 loop: CASSLIGTGIFLGYGYTF. CDR3 sequence (DNA): TGTGCCAGCAGCTTAATCGGGACAGGGATTTTTTTAGGCTATGGCTACACCTTC.

The J gene is TRBJ2-7, the V gene TRBV25-1; 9 bases line up with TRBD2. The CDR3 extends over 15 amino acids. The germline V gene encodes CDR1 MGHDK and CDR2 SYGVNS. V lost 4 bases, J lost 3 bases, and 7 bases stayed unmatched. CDR3 DNA: TGTGCCAGCAGTGTCACAGGACTAGCGAACTACGAGCAGTACTTC. Protein product: CASSVTGLANYEQYF.

The chain employs TRBV19 and TRBJ2-1; tentative D call: TRBD1 (7 bases). This CDR3 spans 15 amino acids. Per the germline V gene, CDR1 is LNHDA and CDR2 is SQIVND (reference sequence). Trimming stripped 5 bases from V and 5 bases from J, with 16 bases between. The CDR3 sequence is CASSVTGAGNNEQFF. The DNA for the CDR3 is TGTGCCAGTAGTGTAACAGGGGCGGGAAACAATGAGCAGTTCTTC.

This chain connects TRBV5-1 to TRBJ1-2, with D perhaps matching TRBD1 (5 bases). With 4 bases removed from V and 3 bases from J, the gap between germline ends came to 13 bases. CDR1 SGHRS and CDR2 YFSETQ come from the germline V gene. This CDR3 is built from 14 residues. CDR3 DNA: TGCGCCAGCAGCCCCCCCAGGGCCGACTATGGCTACACCTTC. Amino acid sequence: CASSPPRADYGYTF.

A single count supports this clone. V gene TRBV27 combines with J gene TRBJ1-1; 9 bases line up with TRBD1. In germline, CDR1 is MNHEY, CDR2 SMNVEV (reference sequence). The CDR3 is made up of 15 amino acids. V lost 5 bases to trimming and J lost 6 bases; unmatched junction nucleotides: 10. The CDR3 DNA sequence: TGTGCCAGCAGTACCTGGACAGGGGCCTTACCTGAAGCTTTCTTT. Its translation is CASSTWTGALPEAFF.

This clone appeared a single time. The V gene is TRBV7-9, the J gene TRBJ2-2; 8 nucleotides match TRBD1. V shed 6 bases and J 5 bases; nucleotides not matched to a gene: 8. This CDR3 has 15 amino acids. In germline, CDR1 is SEHNR, CDR2 FQNEAQ (reference sequence). CDR3 sequence (DNA): TGTGCCAGCAGTCGCGGGACAGGCGGGACCGGGGAGCTGTTTTTT. It codes for CASSRGTGGTGELFF.

The V call is TRBV25-1, the J call TRBJ1-2, with D maybe TRBD1 (6 bases). Germline values: CDR1 MGHDK, CDR2 SYGVNS. CDR3 length: 13 amino acids. The V and J ends lost 4 bases and 5 bases respectively, with 11 bases between them. The CDR3 here is CASSGRTEYGYTF. The CDR3, as DNA: TGTGCCAGCAGTGGACGGACAGAATATGGCTACACCTTC.

This chain links TRBV7-9 with TRBJ1-1, with 8 bases fitting TRBD1. CDR3 length: 16 residues. Germline CDR1 and CDR2: SEHNR and FQNEAQ (reference sequence). Trimming removed 7 bases from V and 3 bases from J; junction bases left unmatched: 13. This chain's CDR3 is CASIVPDRARDTEAFF. The CDR3, as DNA: TGTGCCAGCATCGTTCCGGACAGGGCCAGAGACACTGAAGCTTTCTTT.

This chain links TRBV4-3 with TRBJ1-5; possibly TRBD1 for D (5 bases). The CDR3 covers 16 residues. V dropped 0 bases and J dropped 1 base, with 10 bases sitting between them. The V gene's germline CDR1 is LGHNA and CDR2 YSLEER. The DNA of the CDR3 is TGCGCCAGCAGCCAAGATGCAGGGTCGAGCAATCAGCCCCAGCATTTT. Amino acid sequence: CASSQDAGSSNQPQHF.

This chain joins TRBV30 and TRBJ1-2; TRBD1 might be the D (6 bases). The CDR3 extends over 12 amino acids. V was clipped by 1 base and J by 4 bases, with 7 bases between them. Germline CDR1 is GTSNPN and CDR2 is SVGIG (reference sequence). CDR3 sequence (DNA): TGTGCCTGGAGTGACAGGGCCTATGGCTACACCTTC. Residues: CAWSDRAYGYTF.

The chain employs TRBV2 and TRBJ2-1, with TRBD1 identical over 7 bases. The ends lost 6 bases at V and 0 bases at J; junction bases unmatched: 32. This CDR3 has 24 amino acids. Germline V gene sequence: CDR1 SNHLY, CDR2 FYNNEI. The CDR3 reads CASRPKPDRAHALVSESSYNEQFF. CDR3 DNA sequence: TGTGCCAGCAGACCCAAGCCCGACAGGGCGCATGCCCTTGTCAGCGAAAGCTCCTACAATGAGCAGTTCTTC.

The chain uses TRBV9 and TRBJ2-1; the match to TRBD2 covers 9 bases. The CDR3 has 15 amino acids. Unmatched junction bases numbered 7, after V lost 2 bases and J lost 7 bases. Germline CDR1 SGDLS, CDR2 YYNGEE. CDR3 in DNA: TGTGCCAGCAGCGTGGATAGCGGGGGTTGGAATGAGCAGTTCTTC. Translation gives CASSVDSGGWNEQFF.

The chain couples TRBV30 to TRBJ1-1, with D perhaps TRBD1 (5 bases). The CDR3 is 18 residues long. The germline V and J ends were trimmed by 0 bases and 1 base, with 21 bases remaining between them. Germline lookup yields CDR1 GTSNPN and CDR2 SVGIG (reference sequence). CDR3 amino acids: CAWSVKVGQGFRNTEAFF. CDR3 bases: TGTGCCTGGAGTGTAAAAGTTGGGCAGGGATTCAGGAACACTGAAGCTTTCTTT.

CDR3 sequence: CASSLYQGSRSYNEQFF. CDR3 nucleotide sequence: TGTGCCAGCAGTTTATACCAGGGGTCTCGATCCTACAATGAGCAGTTCTTC. The chain recombines TRBV28 with TRBJ2-1, with a possible D match to TRBD1 (6 bases). The length of the CDR3 is 17 residues. Trimming cost V 1 base and J 1 base, with 14 bases left between them. The germline V gene has CDR1 MDHEN and CDR2 SYDVKM.

The V and J genes are TRBV2 and TRBJ1-2; the D is unclear. Germline V lookup: CDR1 SNHLY, CDR2 FYNNEI. V gave up 0 bases and J gave up 7 bases, with 15 bases separating them. The CDR3 totals 15 residues. CDR3 region: CASSEAHGGGPGYTF. The DNA of the CDR3 is TGTGCCAGCAGTGAAGCGCACGGTGGCGGGCCTGGCTACACCTTC. Full variable domain (rest looked up from reference TRBV2 and TRBJ1-2): EPEVTQTPSHQVTQMGQEVILRCVPISNHLYFYWYRQILGQKVEFLVSFYNNEISEKSEIFDDQFSVERPDGSNFTLKIRSTKLEDSAMYFCASSEAHGGGPGYTFGSGTRLTVV.

Here the CDR3 reads CASSPKTGGYNEKLFF. The CDR3 coding sequence is TGTGCCAGCAGCCCTAAGACAGGGGGCTATAATGAAAAACTGTTTTTT. The chain joins TRBV28 to TRBJ1-4, with 10 bases lining up with TRBD1. V shed 6 bases and J 4 bases; nucleotides not matched to a gene: 8. CDR3 length: 16 amino acids. CDR1 is MDHEN, CDR2 SYDVKM, per germline.

This clone was counted a single time. This chain links TRBV6-5 with TRBJ2-2, with 7 bases aligning to TRBD1. With 8 bases clipped from V and 3 bases from J, the junction kept 6 bases outside the gene matches. The CDR3 spans 14 residues. Germline CDR1 MNHEY, CDR2 SVGAGI. The CDR3 DNA sequence: TGTGCCAGCGTCCAGGGGGTTGACACCGGGGAGCTGTTTTTT. Translated: CASVQGVDTGELFF.

The chain combines TRBV7-2 with TRBJ1-5, with TRBD1 matching 7 bases. Unmatched junction bases numbered 8, after V lost 5 bases and J lost 4 bases. The CDR3 is made up of 15 amino acids. The germline gives CDR1 SGHTA, CDR2 FQGNSA. The CDR3 reads CASSPGTAWNQPQHF. The CDR3 bases are TGTGCCAGCAGCCCAGGGACAGCCTGGAATCAGCCCCAGCATTTT.

CDR3 DNA sequence: TGCAGTGGGAGCGGCCGTGAGGAGACCCAGTACTTC. Encoded protein: CSGSGREETQYF. The J gene is TRBJ2-5, the V gene TRBV29-1; a possible D gene is TRBD2 (5 bases). Germline V gives CDR1 SQVTM, CDR2 ANQGSEA. The CDR3 covers 12 residues.

As DNA, the CDR3 is TGTGCCACCAGCAGAGATGGGGCGAGTATAAAGGAAAAACTGTTTTTT. Translation: CATSRDGASIKEKLFF. The chain couples TRBV15 to TRBJ1-4; perhaps TRBD1 as D (5 bases). V was pared by 0 bases and J by 8 bases, with 16 bases between. The CDR3 is made up of 16 amino acids. Germline lookup yields CDR1 LNHNV and CDR2 YYDKDF (reference sequence).

This clone was counted once. This sequence joins TRBV7-6 and TRBJ2-2, with TRBD1 as a possible D gene (6 bases). CDR3 length: 15 residues. Germline CDR1 is SGHVS and CDR2 is FNYEAQ. Trimming stripped 1 base from V and 1 base from J, with 7 bases between. This CDR3 reads CASSLGDKNTGELFF. In nucleotides, the CDR3 is TGTGCCAGCAGCTTAGGGGACAAGAACACCGGGGAGCTGTTTTTT. Full variable domain (missing parts from reference TRBV7-6 and TRBJ2-2): GAGVSQSPRYKVTKRGQDVALRCDPISGHVSLYWYRQALGQGPEFLTYFNYEAQQDKSGLPNDRFSAERPEGSISTLTIQRTEQRDSAMYRCASSLGDKNTGELFFGEGSRLTVL.

The V and J genes are TRBV14 and TRBJ2-5; D unresolved. The germline CDR1 and CDR2 sequences are SGHDN and FVKESK. V lost 4 bases, J lost 6 bases, and 12 bases lay in between. The CDR3 covers 13 residues. The CDR3 here is CASSRGARQTQYF. The CDR3 coding sequence is TGTGCCAGCAGCCGAGGTGCGCGTCAGACCCAGTACTTC.

The rearrangement links TRBV10-1 to TRBJ1-1, with D perhaps TRBD1 (6 bases). The length of the CDR3 is 15 residues. Germline V gene lookup returns CDR1 WNHNN and CDR2 SYGVQD (reference sequence). V shed 3 bases and J shed 3 bases, with 14 bases lying between them. The CDR3 DNA reads as TGCGCCAGCAGTGATGGGGCAGGGGTAGACACTGAAGCTTTCTTT. Protein sequence: CASSDGAGVDTEAFF.

This clone was seen only a few times. The chain couples TRBV2 to TRBJ1-5; D gene ambiguous. The germline CDR1 and CDR2 sequences are SNHLY and FYNNEI. The V end was cut by 8 bases, the J end by 7 bases, with 15 bases between. The CDR3 loop spans 13 amino acids. The CDR3 bases are TGTGCCAGCCAGGTCATCGGGAGCCAGCCCCAGCATTTT. Encoded protein: CASQVIGSQPQHF.

The CDR3 DNA reads TGTGCCAGCAGTTACCTGGCTAGCGGGGGCACAGATACGCAGTATTTT. Translating it yields CASSYLASGGTDTQYF. The chain uses TRBV6-6 and TRBJ2-3; TRBD2 aligns across 9 bases. Germline V lookup: CDR1 MNHNY, CDR2 SVGAGI (reference sequence). V shed 2 bases and J 1 base; nucleotides not matched to a gene: 4. The CDR3 spans 16 residues.

The chain couples TRBV28 to TRBJ1-2, with no clear D. Germline values: CDR1 MDHEN, CDR2 SYDVKM. V lost 3 bases, J lost 2 bases, and 13 bases lay in between. The CDR3 is 15 residues long. The CDR3 DNA sequence: TGTGCCAGCAGTTTGCAGCCGACCAGGAACTATGGCTACACCTTC. This gives the protein CASSLQPTRNYGYTF.